The 3 T cell receptor beta chains below were found in one sample sequenced in a study of T cells in Graves' hyperthyroidism and ophthalmopathy. TCR beta CDR3 regions were amplified from RNA. The TCR CDR3 was amplified in a first-round RT-PCR using the HTBI primer set. TCRdb used MiXCR to reprocess the multiplex PCR reads, holding one entry per CDR3 protein. This sample has 300,000 to 400,000 distinct CDR3 sequences, with around 20% found just once. The sequenced sample was blood. These receptors all come from a woman in her fifties or sixties with Graves' hyperthyroidism.

Only a few counts were recorded for this clonotype. V gene TRBV6-1 combines with J gene TRBJ2-3; 12 bases match TRBD2. The CDR3 has 16 amino acids. V shed 6 bases and J 7 bases; nucleotides not matched to a gene: 11. CDR1 is MNHNS, CDR2 SASEGT, per germline. In DNA, the CDR3 is TGTGCCAGCAGCGCGTGGACTAGCGGGACCATAAATACGCAGTATTTT. This encodes CASSAWTSGTINTQYF.

This clonotype was picked up a small number of times. J is TRBJ2-1 and V is TRBV10-1, with 11 bases identical to TRBD2. Germline V gives CDR1 WNHNN, CDR2 SYGVQD (reference sequence). The V gene end was trimmed by 1 base and the J gene end by 5 bases; junction bases not matched to a gene: 1. The CDR3 extends over 15 amino acids. CDR3 nucleotides: TGCGCCAGCAGTGAGTTGACTAGCGGGGACAATGAGCAGTTCTTC. Translated, it gives CASSELTSGDNEQFF.

The sample holds a few counts of this clonotype. The chain is built from TRBV24-1 and TRBJ2-1; 8 bases line up with TRBD1. J gave up 6 bases and V 12 bases, and 12 bases lay outside the gene matches. Germline V gene sequence: CDR1 KGHDR, CDR2 SFDVKD. This CDR3 contains 14 residues. CDR3 region: CAAAGTGSLNEQFF. DNA for the CDR3: TGTGCCGCCGCAGGGACAGGCAGCCTCAATGAGCAGTTCTTC.